This entry lists 14 T cell receptor beta chains sequenced from one sample in a study of CD8+ T cells in alopecia areata. As the sequencing template, cDNA was produced by extracting RNA and reverse transcribing it. Generated by immunoSEQ multiplex PCR, the TCRdb table keeps only in-frame clones and is missing some. The sample lists around 80,000 clones, 51% occurring once. Material for sequencing was NKG2D-high CD8+ T cells sorted from blood. The receptors here all came from a human donor with alopecia areata.

The gene calls are TRBV29-1 and TRBJ1-2; 9 positions match TRBD1. This CDR3 contains 15 residues. Per germline, CDR1 SQVTM and CDR2 ANQGSEA. The trim removed 0 bases at V and 5 bases at J, leaving 7 bases unmatched. The CDR3 protein is CSVEDYPGQGYGYTF. The CDR3 bases are TGCAGCGTTGAAGACTACCCGGGACAGGGTTATGGCTACACCTTC.

The chain links TRBV2 to TRBJ2-6; D is possibly TRBD1 (6 bases). V was shortened by 3 bases and J by 0 bases, with 9 bases between the two germline ends. Germline-derived CDR1 and CDR2 are SNHLY and FYNNEI. The CDR3 is 16 residues long. CDR3 sequence: CASSEDSHSGANVLTF. CDR3 nucleotide sequence: TGTGCCAGCAGTGAGGACAGCCACTCTGGGGCCAACGTCCTGACTTTC.

V usage is TRBV5-1 and J usage is TRBJ2-1; weak D call: TRBD1 (5 bases). This CDR3 is 13 amino acids long. Looked up from germline, CDR1 is SGHRS and CDR2 is YFSETQ. The ends were cut back, 0 bases at V and 9 bases at J, with 10 bases in the middle. Here the CDR3 reads CASSLAGSGEQFF. For the CDR3, the DNA is TGCGCCAGCAGCTTGGCAGGGTCGGGTGAGCAGTTCTTC.

This chain joins TRBV27 and TRBJ2-7, with 7 positions matching TRBD2. V was pared by 2 bases and J by 2 bases, with 9 bases of the junction left unmatched. CDR1 MNHEY and CDR2 SMNVEV come from the germline V gene (reference sequence). The CDR3 loop spans 16 amino acids. CDR3 sequence reads: CASSLVTGTITYEQYF. The CDR3 region has the DNA TGTGCCAGCAGTTTAGTTACCGGGACTATTACCTACGAGCAGTACTTC.

This clone was seen only a few times. The V call is TRBV4-1, the J call TRBJ1-1; D ambiguous. The CDR3 runs to 11 residues. CDR1 is MGHRA, CDR2 YSYEKL, per germline. The V end was cut by 2 bases, the J end by 6 bases, with 4 bases between. The CDR3 loop reads CASSQKSEAFF. CDR3 coding DNA: TGCGCCAGCAGCCAAAAGTCTGAAGCTTTCTTT.

This chain connects TRBV6-5 to TRBJ2-7; D gene uncertain. V lost 6 bases and J 6 bases, leaving 15 bases between the germline ends. The germline gives CDR1 MNHEY, CDR2 SVGAGI. This CDR3 contains 13 residues. The CDR3 nucleotides are TGTGCCAGCAGCCAAGGAGTGTGGGGCGAGCAGTACTTC. Translated: CASSQGVWGEQYF.

A remark on this clone: One junction end does not reproduce the germline sequence, and a read error may be involved. This chain joins TRBV28 and TRBJ2-1; maybe TRBD1 (6 bases). CDR1 and CDR2 (germline): MDHEN, SYDVKM. CDR3 size: 12 residues. CDR3 residues: CASSVATGWKVF. In DNA form, the CDR3 reads TGTGCCAGCAGTGTTGCGACAGGATGGAAAGTCTTC.

The chain is built from TRBV6-6 and TRBJ2-5, with D perhaps being TRBD1 or TRBD2 (5 bases each). The germline V gene encodes CDR1 MNHNY and CDR2 SVGAGI (reference sequence). Trimming cost V 2 bases and J 5 bases, with 9 bases left between them. This CDR3 contains 13 residues. CDR3 protein: CASSYGGWETQYF. The CDR3 DNA is TGTGCCAGCAGTTACGGGGGTTGGGAGACCCAGTACTTC.

The chain uses TRBV2 and TRBJ1-5; the match to TRBD1 covers 8 bases. CDR1 and CDR2 (germline): SNHLY, FYNNEI. V lost 5 bases to trimming and J lost 6 bases; unmatched junction nucleotides: 6. The CDR3 is 14 amino acids. CDR3 bases: TGTGCCAGCAGTATCAGGGGGCTCATTCAGCCCCAGCATTTT. It encodes CASSIRGLIQPQHF.

The chain joins TRBV5-1 to TRBJ2-4; 8 bases align to TRBD1. Germline lookup yields CDR1 SGHRS and CDR2 YFSETQ. The V and J ends lost 4 bases and 4 bases, in that order; junction bases with no gene match: 10. The CDR3 is made up of 16 amino acids. In nucleotides, the CDR3 is TGCGCCAGCAGCCCCGGGACAGGACCCCTAAAAAACATTCAGTACTTC. Translation: CASSPGTGPLKNIQYF.

The V call is TRBV6-5, the J call TRBJ2-7, with 8 bases lining up with TRBD2. Germline lookup yields CDR1 MNHEY and CDR2 SVGAGI. J lost 3 bases, V lost 0 bases, and 7 bases had no gene match. The CDR3 totals 16 residues. The CDR3, as DNA: TGTGCCAGCAGTTACTCGAGCGGGAGAGTATACTACGAGCAGTACTTC. This sequence encodes CASSYSSGRVYYEQYF.

The chain has TRBV9 and TRBJ2-5, with D unresolved. V dropped 0 bases and J dropped 4 bases, with 4 bases sitting between them. Germline CDR1 reads SGDLS; CDR2 reads YYNGEE. The CDR3 is 12 amino acids. CDR3 bases: TGTGCCAGCAGCGTAGTAGGAGAGACCCAGTACTTC. It yields the protein CASSVVGETQYF.

The rearrangement uses TRBV6-6 and TRBJ2-3; D gene uncertain. CDR1 MNHNY and CDR2 SVGAGI come from the germline V gene (reference sequence). V was pared by 0 bases and J by 5 bases, with 0 bases between. This CDR3 has 11 residues. CDR3 DNA sequence: TGTGCCAGCAGTTACTCAGATACGCAGTATTTT. This encodes CASSYSDTQYF.

V gene TRBV6-5 combines with J gene TRBJ2-4; D tentatively reads TRBD1 or TRBD2 (5 bases each). The CDR3 is made up of 15 amino acids. Germline CDR1 and CDR2: MNHEY and SVGAGI. Trimming pared 5 bases from V and 6 bases from J, leaving 17 bases between. CDR3 in DNA: TGTGCCAGCAGTCCCATGAGAGGTGGGGGAAACATTCAGTACTTC. It encodes CASSPMRGGGNIQYF.